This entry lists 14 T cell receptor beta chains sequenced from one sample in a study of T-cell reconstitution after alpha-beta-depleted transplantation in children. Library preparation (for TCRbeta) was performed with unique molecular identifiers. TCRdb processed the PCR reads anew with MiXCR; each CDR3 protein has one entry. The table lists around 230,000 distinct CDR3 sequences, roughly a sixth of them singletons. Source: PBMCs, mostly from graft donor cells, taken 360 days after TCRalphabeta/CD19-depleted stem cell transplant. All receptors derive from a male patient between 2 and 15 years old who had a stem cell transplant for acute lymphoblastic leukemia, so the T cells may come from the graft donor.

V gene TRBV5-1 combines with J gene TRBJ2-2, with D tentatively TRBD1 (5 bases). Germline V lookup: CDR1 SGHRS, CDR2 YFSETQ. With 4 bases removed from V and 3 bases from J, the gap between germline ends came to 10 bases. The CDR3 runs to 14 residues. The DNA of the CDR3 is TGCGCCAGCAGCCCAGGACAATACACCGGGGAGCTGTTTTTT. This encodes CASSPGQYTGELFF.

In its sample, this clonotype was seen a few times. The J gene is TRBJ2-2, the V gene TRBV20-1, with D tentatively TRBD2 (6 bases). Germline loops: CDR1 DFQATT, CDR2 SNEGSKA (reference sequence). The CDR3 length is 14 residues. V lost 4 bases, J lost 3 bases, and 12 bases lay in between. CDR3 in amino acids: CSAIPSAHTGELFF. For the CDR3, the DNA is TGCAGTGCTATCCCTAGCGCCCACACCGGGGAGCTGTTTTTT.

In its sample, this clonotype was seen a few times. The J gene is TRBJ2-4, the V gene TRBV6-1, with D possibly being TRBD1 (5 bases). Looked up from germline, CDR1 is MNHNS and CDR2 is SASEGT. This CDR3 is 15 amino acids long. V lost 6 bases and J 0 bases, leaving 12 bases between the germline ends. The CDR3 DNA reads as TGTGCCAGCAGGGGGCCGAATATAGCCAAAAACATTCAGTACTTC. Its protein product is CASRGPNIAKNIQYF.

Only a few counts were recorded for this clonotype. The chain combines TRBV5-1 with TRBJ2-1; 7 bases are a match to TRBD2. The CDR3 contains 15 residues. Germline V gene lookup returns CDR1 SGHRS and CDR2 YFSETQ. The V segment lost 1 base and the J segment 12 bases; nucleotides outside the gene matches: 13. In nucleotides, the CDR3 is TGCGCCAGCAGCTTGAGTCAAGCGGGGTCGGCGCGGCAGTTCTTC. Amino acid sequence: CASSLSQAGSARQFF.

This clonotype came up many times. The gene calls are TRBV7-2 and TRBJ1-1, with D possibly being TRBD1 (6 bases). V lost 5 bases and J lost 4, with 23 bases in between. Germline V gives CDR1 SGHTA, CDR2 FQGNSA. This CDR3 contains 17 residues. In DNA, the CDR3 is TGTGCCAGCAGCACAACACTCAGGGGAGCGAGAGGCACTGAAGCTTTCTTT. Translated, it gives CASSTTLRGARGTEAFF. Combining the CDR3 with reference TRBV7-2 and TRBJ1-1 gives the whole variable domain GAGVSQSPSNKVTEKGKDVELRCDPISGHTALYWYRQSLGQGLEFLIYFQGNSAPDKSGLPSDRFSAERTGGSVSTLTIQRTQQEDSAVYLCASSTTLRGARGTEAFFGQGTRLTVV.

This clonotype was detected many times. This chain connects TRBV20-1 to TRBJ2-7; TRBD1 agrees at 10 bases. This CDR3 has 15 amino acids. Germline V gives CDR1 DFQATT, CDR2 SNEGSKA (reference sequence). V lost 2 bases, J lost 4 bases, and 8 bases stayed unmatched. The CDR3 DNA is TGCAGTGCTAGAATTCCCGGGACAGGGGTTTACGAGCAGTACTTC. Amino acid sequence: CSARIPGTGVYEQYF.

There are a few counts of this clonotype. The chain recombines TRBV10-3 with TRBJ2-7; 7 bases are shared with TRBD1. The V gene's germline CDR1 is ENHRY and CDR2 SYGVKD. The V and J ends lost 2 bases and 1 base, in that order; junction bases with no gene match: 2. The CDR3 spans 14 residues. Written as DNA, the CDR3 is TGTGCCATCAGTGAGCCGGACAGGTCCTACGAGCAGTACTTC. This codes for CAISEPDRSYEQYF.

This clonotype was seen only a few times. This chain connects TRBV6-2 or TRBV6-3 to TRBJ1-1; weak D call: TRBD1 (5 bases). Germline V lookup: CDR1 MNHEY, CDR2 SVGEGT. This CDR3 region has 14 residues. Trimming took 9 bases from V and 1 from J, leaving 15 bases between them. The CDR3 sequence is CARGEGTGNTEAFF. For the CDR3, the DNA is TGTGCCAGAGGGGAGGGGACGGGGAACACTGAAGCTTTCTTT.

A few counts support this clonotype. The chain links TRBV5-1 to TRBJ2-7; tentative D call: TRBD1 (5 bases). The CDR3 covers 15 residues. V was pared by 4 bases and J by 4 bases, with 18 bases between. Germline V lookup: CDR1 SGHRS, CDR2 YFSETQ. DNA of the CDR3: TGCGCCAGCAGCACCGCAGGGCGCGGTGTGTACGAGCAGTACTTC. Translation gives CASSTAGRGVYEQYF.

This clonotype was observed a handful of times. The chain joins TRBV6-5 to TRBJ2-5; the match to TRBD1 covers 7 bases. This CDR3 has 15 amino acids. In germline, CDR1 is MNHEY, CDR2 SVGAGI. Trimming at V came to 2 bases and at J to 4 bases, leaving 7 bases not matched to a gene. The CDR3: CASSYPRGGGETQYF. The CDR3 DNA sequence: TGTGCCAGCAGTTACCCCCGAGGGGGCGGAGAGACCCAGTACTTC.

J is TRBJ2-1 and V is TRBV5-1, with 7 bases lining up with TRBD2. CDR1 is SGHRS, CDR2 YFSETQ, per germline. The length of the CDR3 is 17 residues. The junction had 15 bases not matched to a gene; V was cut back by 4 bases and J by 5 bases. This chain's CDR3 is CASSPLRPAGEDNEQFF. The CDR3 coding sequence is TGCGCCAGCAGCCCACTCAGGCCGGCGGGGGAAGACAATGAGCAGTTCTTC.

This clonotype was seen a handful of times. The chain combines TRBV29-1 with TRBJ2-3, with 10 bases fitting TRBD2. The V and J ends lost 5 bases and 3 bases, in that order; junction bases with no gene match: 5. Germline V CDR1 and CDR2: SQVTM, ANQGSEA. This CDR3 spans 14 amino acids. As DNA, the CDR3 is TGCAGCGTTTGGAGCGGGGGGGCAACAGATACGCAGTATTTT. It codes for CSVWSGGATDTQYF.

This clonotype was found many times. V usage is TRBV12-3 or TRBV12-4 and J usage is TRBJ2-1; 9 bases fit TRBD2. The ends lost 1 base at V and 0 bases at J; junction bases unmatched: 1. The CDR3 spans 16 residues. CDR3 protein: CASSLVAGASYNEQFF. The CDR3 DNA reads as TGTGCCAGCAGTTTAGTAGCGGGGGCCTCCTACAATGAGCAGTTCTTC.

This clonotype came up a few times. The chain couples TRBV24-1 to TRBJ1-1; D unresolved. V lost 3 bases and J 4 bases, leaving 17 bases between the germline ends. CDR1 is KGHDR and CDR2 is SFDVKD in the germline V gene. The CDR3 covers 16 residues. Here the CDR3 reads CATSDPRVKGGTEAFF. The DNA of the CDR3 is TGTGCCACCAGTGATCCCCGAGTTAAGGGAGGCACTGAAGCTTTCTTT.